This note documents a single TCR beta chain sequence. Healthy adults negative for HIV, lacking recent acute infections or vaccinations, served as donors. Adult Caucasians living in Nashville, Tennessee made up all of the donors. This record belongs to a study of shared clonotypes between healthy human individuals. How the authors handled the data: Filtering was not the same, since immunoSEQ gave junction-only sequences without quality scores. TCRdb keeps only in-frame clones here, not all; method: immunoSEQ multiplex PCR. V, J and clone size are those of that table, while D and trimming were read from the DNA. The sample has just over 2,000,000 clones; roughly 94% are singletons. The specimen sequenced was naive CD4+ T cells sorted from blood. The sample's subset: CD45RA+ positively selected. This receptor was taken from a man aged 18 to 30 in good health.

For the CDR3, the DNA is TGTGCCAGCAGTTTACGGGCGATTCTAACTGAAGCTTTCTTT. It specifies CASSLRAILTEAFF. The gene calls are TRBV28 and TRBJ1-1; D ambiguous. Germline V lookup: CDR1 MDHEN, CDR2 SYDVKM. V lost 2 bases to trimming and J lost 5 bases, with 12 bases between them. The CDR3 spans 14 residues.